Sequencing of this TCR beta chain was carried out in a study of CD8 T cells in ankylosing spondylitis. Molecular-barcoded quantitative 5'-RACE produced these TCR beta libraries. One entry per CDR3 protein results from TCRdb running MiXCR on the 5' RACE reads. The table includes almost 250,000 distinct CDR3 sequences, roughly 32% detected once. A word on this clonotype: Its cognate antigen is unknown.

Points from the study as a whole: As for the disease-linked clones, they showed a CD8+ phenotype and occurred at relatively low frequencies in peripheral blood. Seven to nine highly homologous variants made up a TCR beta motif, and this motif appeared characteristic of ankylosing spondylitis blood. The study looked at matched synovial fluid samples from ankylosing spondylitis patients. Disease-linked clones were reported to be significantly enriched there.

The sequence derives from a male donor with ankylosing spondylitis or in good health (not recorded which). Sequencing used blood, either unsorted or a sorted T cell fraction (not recorded which).

In DNA form, the CDR3 reads TGCGCCAGCAGTCGGTACACCGGGGAGCTGTTTTTT. This sequence encodes CASSRYTGELFF. This chain links TRBV5-1 with TRBJ2-2; D uncertain. CDR1 is SGHRS and CDR2 is YFSETQ in the germline V gene. The germline V and J ends were trimmed by 5 bases and 3 bases, with 5 bases remaining between them. The CDR3 has 12 amino acids.